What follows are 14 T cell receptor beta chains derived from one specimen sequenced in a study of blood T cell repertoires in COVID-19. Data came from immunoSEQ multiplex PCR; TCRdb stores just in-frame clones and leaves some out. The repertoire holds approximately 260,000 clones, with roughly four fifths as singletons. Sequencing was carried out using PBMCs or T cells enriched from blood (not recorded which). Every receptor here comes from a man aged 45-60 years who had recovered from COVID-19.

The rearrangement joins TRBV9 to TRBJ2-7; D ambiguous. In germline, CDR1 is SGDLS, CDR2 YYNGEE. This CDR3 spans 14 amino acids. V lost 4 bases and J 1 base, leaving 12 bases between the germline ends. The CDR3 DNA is TGTGCCAGCAGCCCCCACAGTCGTTCCTACGAGCAGTACTTC. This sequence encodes CASSPHSRSYEQYF.

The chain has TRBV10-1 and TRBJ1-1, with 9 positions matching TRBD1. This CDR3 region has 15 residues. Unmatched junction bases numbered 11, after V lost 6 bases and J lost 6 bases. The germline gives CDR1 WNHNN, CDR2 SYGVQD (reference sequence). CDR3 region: CASSVPIGQGPEAFF. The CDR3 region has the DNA TGCGCCAGCAGCGTGCCTATAGGACAGGGGCCTGAAGCTTTCTTT.

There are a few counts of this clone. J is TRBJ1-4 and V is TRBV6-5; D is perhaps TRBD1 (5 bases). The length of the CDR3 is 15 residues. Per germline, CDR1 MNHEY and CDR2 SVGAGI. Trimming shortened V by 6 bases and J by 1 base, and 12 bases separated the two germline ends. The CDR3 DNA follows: TGTGCCAGCAGAACAACAGGAATAACTAATGAAAAACTGTTTTTT. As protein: CASRTTGITNEKLFF.

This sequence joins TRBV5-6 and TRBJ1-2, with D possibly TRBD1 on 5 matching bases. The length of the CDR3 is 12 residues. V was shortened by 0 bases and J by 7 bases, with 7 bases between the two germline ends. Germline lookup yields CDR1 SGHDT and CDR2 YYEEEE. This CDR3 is CASSLAGGGYTF. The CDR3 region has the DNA TGTGCCAGCAGCTTGGCGGGGGGTGGCTACACCTTC.

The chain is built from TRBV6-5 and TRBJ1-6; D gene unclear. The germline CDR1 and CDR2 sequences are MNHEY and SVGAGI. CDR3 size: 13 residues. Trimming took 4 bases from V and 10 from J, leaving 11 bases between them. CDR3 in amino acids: CASSSKRESPLHF. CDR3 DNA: TGTGCCAGCAGTTCTAAACGGGAATCACCCCTCCACTTT.

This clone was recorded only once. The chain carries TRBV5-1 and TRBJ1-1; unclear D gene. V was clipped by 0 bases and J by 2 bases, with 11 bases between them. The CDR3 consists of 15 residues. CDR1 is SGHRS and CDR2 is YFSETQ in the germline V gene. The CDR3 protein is CASSLEGRTNTEAFF. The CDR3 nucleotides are TGCGCCAGCAGCTTGGAGGGCAGGACTAACACTGAAGCTTTCTTT.

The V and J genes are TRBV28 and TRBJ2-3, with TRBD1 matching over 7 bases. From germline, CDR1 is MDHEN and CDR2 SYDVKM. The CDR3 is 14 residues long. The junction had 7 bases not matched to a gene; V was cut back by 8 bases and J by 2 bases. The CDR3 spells CASQGQSFTDTQYF. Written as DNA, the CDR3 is TGTGCCAGCCAGGGACAGTCCTTCACAGATACGCAGTATTTT.

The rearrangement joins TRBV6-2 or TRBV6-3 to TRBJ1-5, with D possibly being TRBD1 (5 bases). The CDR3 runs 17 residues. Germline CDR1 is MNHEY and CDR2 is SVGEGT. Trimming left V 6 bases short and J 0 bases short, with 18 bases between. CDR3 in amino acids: CASSLPRRVYSNQPQHF. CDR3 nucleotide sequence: TGTGCCAGCAGCTTACCCCGCAGGGTTTATAGCAATCAGCCCCAGCATTTT.

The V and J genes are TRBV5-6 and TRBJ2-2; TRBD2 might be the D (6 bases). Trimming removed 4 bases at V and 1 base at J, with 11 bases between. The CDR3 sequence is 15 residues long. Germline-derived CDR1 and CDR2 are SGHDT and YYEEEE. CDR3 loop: CASSRRGGNTGELFF. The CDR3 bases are TGTGCCAGCAGCCGACGGGGAGGGAACACCGGGGAGCTGTTTTTT.

This chain's CDR3 is CASSPDRARGYTF. In DNA form, the CDR3 reads TGCGCCAGCAGCCCGGACAGGGCGCGTGGCTACACCTTC. The V gene is TRBV5-1, the J gene TRBJ1-2, with 8 bases fitting TRBD1. The V and J ends lost 4 bases and 7 bases, in that order; junction bases with no gene match: 6. This CDR3 comprises 13 residues. Germline V gene sequence: CDR1 SGHRS, CDR2 YFSETQ. Full variable domain (outside the CDR3, taken from reference TRBV5-1 and TRBJ1-2): KAGVTQTPRYLIKTRGQQVTLSCSPISGHRSVSWYQQTPGQGLQFLFEYFSETQRNKGNFPGRFSGRQFSNSRSEMNVSTLELGDSALYLCASSPDRARGYTFGSGTRLTVV.

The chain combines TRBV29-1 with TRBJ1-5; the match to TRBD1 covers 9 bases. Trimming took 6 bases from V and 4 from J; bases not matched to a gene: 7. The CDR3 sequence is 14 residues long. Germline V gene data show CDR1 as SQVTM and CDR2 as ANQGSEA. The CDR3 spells CSVGFGTGNQPQHF. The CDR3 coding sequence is TGCAGCGTCGGCTTCGGGACAGGGAATCAGCCCCAGCATTTT. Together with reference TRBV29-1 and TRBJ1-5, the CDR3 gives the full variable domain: SAVISQKPSRDICQRGTSLTIQCQVDSQVTMMFWYRQQPGQSLTLIATANQGSEATYESGFVIDKFPISRPNLTFSTLTVSNMSPEDSSIYLCSVGFGTGNQPQHFGDGTRLSIL.

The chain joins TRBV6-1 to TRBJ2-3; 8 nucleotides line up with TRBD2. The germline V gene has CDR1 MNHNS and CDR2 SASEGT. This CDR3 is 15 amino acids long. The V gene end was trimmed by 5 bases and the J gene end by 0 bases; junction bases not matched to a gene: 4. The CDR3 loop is CASSPSGRSTDTQYF. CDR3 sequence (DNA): TGTGCCAGCAGTCCCAGCGGGAGAAGCACAGATACGCAGTATTTT.

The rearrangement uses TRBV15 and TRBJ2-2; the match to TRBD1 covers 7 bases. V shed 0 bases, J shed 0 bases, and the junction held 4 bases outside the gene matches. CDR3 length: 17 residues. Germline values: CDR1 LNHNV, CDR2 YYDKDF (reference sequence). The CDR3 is CATSRDRGTANTGELFF. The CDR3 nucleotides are TGTGCCACCAGCAGAGATAGGGGGACAGCGAACACCGGGGAGCTGTTTTTT.

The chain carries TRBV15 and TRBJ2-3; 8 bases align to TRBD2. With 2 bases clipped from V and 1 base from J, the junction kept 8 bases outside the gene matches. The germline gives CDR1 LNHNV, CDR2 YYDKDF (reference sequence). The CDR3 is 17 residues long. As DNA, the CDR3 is TGTGCCACCAGCAGAATACAAACTAGCGGAGGCACAGATACGCAGTATTTT. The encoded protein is CATSRIQTSGGTDTQYF.